Following are 8 T cell receptor beta chains from one sample sequenced in a study of blood T cell repertoires in COVID-19. The data were produced by immunoSEQ multiplex PCR, yet TCRdb's version contains in-frame clones alone and is incomplete. The table has fewer than 500,000 clones, 70% to 90% seen once. Sequencing was performed on PBMCs or T cells enriched from blood (not recorded which). The receptor source for this set is a young woman with acute COVID-19.

The V and J genes are TRBV6-5 and TRBJ2-1; the D gene is possibly TRBD1 (6 bases). Per germline, CDR1 MNHEY and CDR2 SVGAGI. Trimming cost V 8 bases and J 10 bases, with 18 bases left between them. This CDR3 has 13 amino acids. The CDR3 loop is CASAGRGPREQFF. In nucleotides, the CDR3 is TGTGCCAGCGCCGGCAGGGGTCCAAGGGAGCAGTTCTTC.

This chain joins TRBV4-3 and TRBJ2-7, with 10 bases matching TRBD2. The V gene's germline CDR1 is LGHNA and CDR2 YSLEER. The trim removed 3 bases at V and 0 bases at J, leaving 5 bases unmatched. The CDR3 runs to 16 residues. The CDR3 DNA reads TGCGCCAGCAGCCAGAAGCGGGAGGGCCTCTCCTACGAGCAGTACTTC. Its protein is CASSQKREGLSYEQYF.

The chain combines TRBV27 with TRBJ2-7, with 8 bases matching TRBD1. V gave up 10 bases and J gave up 2 bases; unmatched junction bases: 13. Germline CDR1 MNHEY, CDR2 SMNVEV (reference sequence). The CDR3 spans 15 residues. CDR3 sequence (DNA): TGTGCCACCCGGGATGCCGGGACAGGTGCCTACGAGCAGTACTTC. It is translated as CATRDAGTGAYEQYF.

The rearrangement links TRBV7-9 to TRBJ2-1; 10 nucleotides match TRBD2. The trim removed 5 bases at V and 2 bases at J, leaving 3 bases unmatched. CDR3 length equals 15 residues. Per the germline V gene, CDR1 is SEHNR and CDR2 is FQNEAQ (reference sequence). CDR3 DNA: TGTGCCAGCAGCACTAGCGGGGAGACCTACAATGAGCAGTTCTTC. Amino acid sequence: CASSTSGETYNEQFF.

This clone was counted only a few times. This chain connects TRBV5-4 to TRBJ2-7; D unresolved. This CDR3 is built from 11 residues. Trimming stripped 4 bases from V and 2 bases from J, with 4 bases between. CDR1 SGHNT and CDR2 YYREEE come from the germline V gene (reference sequence). The chain's CDR3 is CASSATYEQYF. In DNA form, the CDR3 reads TGTGCCAGCAGCGCGACCTACGAGCAGTACTTC.

The chain recombines TRBV6-5 with TRBJ1-2, with 7 nucleotides matching TRBD1. Germline-derived CDR1 and CDR2 are MNHEY and SVGAGI. V trimming: 7 bases; J trimming: 3 bases; junction bases outside the gene matches: 8. The CDR3 runs to 14 residues. CDR3 sequence (DNA): TGTGCCAGCATTCAACAGGGGCGATACTATGGCTACACCTTC. As protein: CASIQQGRYYGYTF.

The V gene is TRBV29-1, the J gene TRBJ2-1, with 9 bases fitting TRBD2. V shed 5 bases and J 5 bases; nucleotides not matched to a gene: 10. Germline-derived CDR1 and CDR2 are SQVTM and ANQGSEA. The CDR3 runs to 15 residues. CDR3 protein: CSVIPGLALDNEQFF. CDR3 DNA sequence: TGCAGCGTTATACCGGGACTAGCCCTCGACAATGAGCAGTTCTTC.

This chain links TRBV5-4 with TRBJ2-2, with a weak D call TRBD1 (5 bases). V was trimmed by 4 bases and J by 7 bases, leaving 11 bases between them. Germline V gene lookup returns CDR1 SGHNT and CDR2 YYREEE (reference sequence). This CDR3 comprises 13 residues. Here the CDR3 reads CASSLDRGGELFF. In DNA form, the CDR3 reads TGTGCCAGCAGCCTTGACAGAGGCGGGGAGCTGTTTTTT.